This TCR beta chain was profiled in a study of blood T cell repertoires in COVID-19. Study in general: Sources were T cells, B-cell-depleted T cells, or PBMCs; the material itself was cDNA or gDNA.

The CDR3 is 14 residues long. CDR1 and CDR2 from the germline V gene are KGHSH and LQKENI. The junction had 1 base not matched to a gene; V was cut back by 5 bases and J by 1 base. To note about this clone: Distinct nucleotide sequences in the sample also encode this CDR3.

Original processing notes: Estimates of nucleated cell counts were drawn from the amplification of reference gene primers. Clones were read by immunoSEQ multiplex PCR, and TCRdb kept only the in-frame ones, dropping some. Clone size and the V and J calls come from that table; the DNA yielded D and trimming. This sample carries hundreds of thousands of clones, 88% of them seen once, and the ten largest clones take 3%. Categorization into cohorts depended on clinical history that participants reported. Cohort 3 donors were reported recovered after two negative PCRs, clearance, or symptom resolution. The chain combines TRBV18 with TRBJ1-1; 10 bases agree with TRBD1. The sequenced sample consisted of PBMCs or T cells enriched from blood (not recorded which). The receptor's source is a woman in her forties or fifties who had recovered from COVID-19. The CDR3 sequence: CASSRQGANTEAFF. CDR3 bases: TGTGCCAGCTCAAGACAGGGGGCGAACACTGAAGCTTTCTTT.